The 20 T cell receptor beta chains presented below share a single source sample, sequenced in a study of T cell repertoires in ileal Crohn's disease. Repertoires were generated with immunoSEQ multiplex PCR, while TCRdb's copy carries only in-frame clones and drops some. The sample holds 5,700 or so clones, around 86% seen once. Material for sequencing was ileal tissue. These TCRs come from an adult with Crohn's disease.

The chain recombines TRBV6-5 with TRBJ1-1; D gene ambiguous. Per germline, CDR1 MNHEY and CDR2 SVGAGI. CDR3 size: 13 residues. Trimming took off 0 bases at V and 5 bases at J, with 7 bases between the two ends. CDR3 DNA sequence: TGTGCCAGCAGTTACTCGACTGGGACTGAAGCTTTCTTT. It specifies CASSYSTGTEAFF.

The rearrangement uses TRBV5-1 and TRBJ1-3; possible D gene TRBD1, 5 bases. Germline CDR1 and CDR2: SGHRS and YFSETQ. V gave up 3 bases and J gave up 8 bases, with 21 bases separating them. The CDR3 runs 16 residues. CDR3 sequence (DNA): TGCGCCAGCAGCTCCGCCGGCAGGGTTCTTTCGGACACCATATATTTT. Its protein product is CASSSAGRVLSDTIYF.

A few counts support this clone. The CDR3 region is CASSQVYGYTF. The CDR3 DNA follows: TGTGCCAGCAGTCAGGTATATGGCTACACCTTC. The chain carries TRBV6-1 and TRBJ1-2; D unclear. Germline lookup yields CDR1 MNHNS and CDR2 SASEGT. V was trimmed by 5 bases and J by 5 bases, leaving 6 bases between them. CDR3 size: 11 residues.

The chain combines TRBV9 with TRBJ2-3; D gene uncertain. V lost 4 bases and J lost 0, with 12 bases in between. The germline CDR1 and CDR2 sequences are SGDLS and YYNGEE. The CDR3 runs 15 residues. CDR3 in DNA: TGTGCCAGCAGCCCACGACCGACTAGCACAGATACGCAGTATTTT. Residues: CASSPRPTSTDTQYF. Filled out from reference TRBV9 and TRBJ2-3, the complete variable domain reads DSGVTQTPKHLITATGQRVTLRCSPRSGDLSVYWYQQSLDQGLQFLIQYYNGEERAKGNILERFSAQQFPDLHSELNLSSLELGDSALYFCASSPRPTSTDTQYFGPGTRLTVL.

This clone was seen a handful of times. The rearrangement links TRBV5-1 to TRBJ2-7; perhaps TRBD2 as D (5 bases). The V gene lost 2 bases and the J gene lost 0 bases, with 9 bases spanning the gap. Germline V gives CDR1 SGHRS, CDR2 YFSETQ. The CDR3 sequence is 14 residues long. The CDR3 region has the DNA TGCGCCAGCAGCTTCGGAGCGGTCTCCTACGAGCAGTACTTC. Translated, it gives CASSFGAVSYEQYF. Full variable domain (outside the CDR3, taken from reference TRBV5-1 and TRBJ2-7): KAGVTQTPRYLIKTRGQQVTLSCSPISGHRSVSWYQQTPGQGLQFLFEYFSETQRNKGNFPGRFSGRQFSNSRSEMNVSTLELGDSALYLCASSFGAVSYEQYFGPGTRLTVT.

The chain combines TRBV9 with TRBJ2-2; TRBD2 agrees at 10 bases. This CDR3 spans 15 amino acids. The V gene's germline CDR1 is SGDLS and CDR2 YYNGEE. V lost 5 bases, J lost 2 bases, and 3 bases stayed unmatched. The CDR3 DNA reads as TGTGCCAGCAGTGGACTAGCGGCTAACACCGGGGAGCTGTTTTTT. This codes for CASSGLAANTGELFF.

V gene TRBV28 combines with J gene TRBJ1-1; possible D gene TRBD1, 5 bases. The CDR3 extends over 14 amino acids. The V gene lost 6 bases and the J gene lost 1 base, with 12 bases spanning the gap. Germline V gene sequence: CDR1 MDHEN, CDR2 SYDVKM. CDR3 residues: CASRRPGPNTEAFF. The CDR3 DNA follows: TGTGCCAGCAGGCGACCGGGACCGAACACTGAAGCTTTCTTT.

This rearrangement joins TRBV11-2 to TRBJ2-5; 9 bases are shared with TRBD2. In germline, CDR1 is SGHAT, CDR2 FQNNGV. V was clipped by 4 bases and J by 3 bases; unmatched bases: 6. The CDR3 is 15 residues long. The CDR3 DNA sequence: TGTGCCAGCAGCTCGTTGGCGGGGGGGAAAGAGACCCAGTACTTC. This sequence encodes CASSSLAGGKETQYF.

The chain's CDR3 is CSGYRGAEQFF. Here the CDR3 DNA reads TGCAGTGGATACAGGGGAGCTGAGCAGTTCTTC. This rearrangement joins TRBV20-1 to TRBJ2-1; 7 bases map to TRBD1. V gave up 7 bases and J gave up 9 bases; unmatched junction bases: 6. The CDR3 runs to 11 residues. Germline V CDR1 and CDR2: DFQATT, SNEGSKA (reference sequence).

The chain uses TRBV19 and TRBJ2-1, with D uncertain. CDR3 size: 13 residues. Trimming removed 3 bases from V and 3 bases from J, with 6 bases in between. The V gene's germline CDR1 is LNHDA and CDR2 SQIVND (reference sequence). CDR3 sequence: CASSMGYYNEQFF. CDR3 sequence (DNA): TGTGCCAGTAGTATGGGCTACTACAATGAGCAGTTCTTC. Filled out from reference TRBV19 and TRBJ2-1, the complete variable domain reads DGGITQSPKYLFRKEGQNVTLSCEQNLNHDAMYWYRQDPGQGLRLIYYSQIVNDFQKGDIAEGYSVSREKKESFPLTVTSAQKNPTAFYLCASSMGYYNEQFFGPGTRLTVL.

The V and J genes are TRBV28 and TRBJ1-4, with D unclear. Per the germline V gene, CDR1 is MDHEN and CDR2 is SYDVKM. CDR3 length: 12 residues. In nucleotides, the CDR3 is TGTGCGGCCGGCAGCCTTAATGAAAAACTGTTTTTT. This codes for CAAGSLNEKLFF.

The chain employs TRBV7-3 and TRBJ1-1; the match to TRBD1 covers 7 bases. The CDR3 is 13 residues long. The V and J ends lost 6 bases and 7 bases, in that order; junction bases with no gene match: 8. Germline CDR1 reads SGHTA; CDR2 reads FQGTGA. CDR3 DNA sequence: TGTGCCAGCAGTCAATCTCCAGGGGGTGAAGCTTTCTTT. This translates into CASSQSPGGEAFF.

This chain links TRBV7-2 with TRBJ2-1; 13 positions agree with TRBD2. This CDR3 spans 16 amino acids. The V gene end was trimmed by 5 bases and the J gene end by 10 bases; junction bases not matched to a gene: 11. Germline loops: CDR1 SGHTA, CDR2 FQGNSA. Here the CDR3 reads CASSTGLAGVRQEQFF. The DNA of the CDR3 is TGTGCCAGCAGCACCGGACTAGCGGGAGTGAGACAGGAGCAGTTCTTC.

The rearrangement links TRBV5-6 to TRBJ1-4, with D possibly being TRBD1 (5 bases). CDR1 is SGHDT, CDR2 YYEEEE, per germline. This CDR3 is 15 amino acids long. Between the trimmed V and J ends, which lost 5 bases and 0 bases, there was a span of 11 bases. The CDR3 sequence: CASRKGPATNEKLFF. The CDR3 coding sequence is TGTGCCAGCAGGAAGGGACCCGCAACTAATGAAAAACTGTTTTTT.

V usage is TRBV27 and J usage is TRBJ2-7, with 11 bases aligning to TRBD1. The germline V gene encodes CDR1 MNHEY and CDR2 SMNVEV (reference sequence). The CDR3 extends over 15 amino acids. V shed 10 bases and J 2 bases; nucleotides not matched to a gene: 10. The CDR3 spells CAILDWTGGPYEQYF. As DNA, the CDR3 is TGTGCCATATTAGATTGGACAGGGGGCCCCTACGAGCAGTACTTC.

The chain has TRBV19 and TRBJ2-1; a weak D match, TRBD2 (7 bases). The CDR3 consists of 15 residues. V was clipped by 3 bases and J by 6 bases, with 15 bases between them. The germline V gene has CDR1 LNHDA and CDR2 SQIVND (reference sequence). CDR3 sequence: CASSMIEGGGNEQFF. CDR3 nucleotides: TGTGCCAGTAGTATGATTGAGGGAGGGGGCAATGAGCAGTTCTTC.

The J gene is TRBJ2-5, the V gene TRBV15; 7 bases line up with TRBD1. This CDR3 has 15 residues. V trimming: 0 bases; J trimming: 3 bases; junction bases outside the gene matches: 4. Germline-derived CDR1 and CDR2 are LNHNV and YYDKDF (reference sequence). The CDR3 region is CATSREGDSKETQYF. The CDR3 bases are TGTGCCACCAGCAGAGAAGGGGACAGCAAAGAGACCCAGTACTTC.

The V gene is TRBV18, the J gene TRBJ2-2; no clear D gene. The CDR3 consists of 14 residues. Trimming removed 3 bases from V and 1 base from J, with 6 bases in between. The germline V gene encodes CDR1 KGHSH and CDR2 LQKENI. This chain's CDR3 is CASSPARNTGELFF. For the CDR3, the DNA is TGTGCCAGCTCACCGGCAAGGAACACCGGGGAGCTGTTTTTT.

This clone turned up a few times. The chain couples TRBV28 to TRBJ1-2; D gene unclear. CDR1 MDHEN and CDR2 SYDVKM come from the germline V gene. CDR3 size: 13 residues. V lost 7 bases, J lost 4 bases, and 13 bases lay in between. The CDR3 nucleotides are TGTGCCAGCACGGAGGGTCAGGTCTATGGCTACACCTTC. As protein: CASTEGQVYGYTF.

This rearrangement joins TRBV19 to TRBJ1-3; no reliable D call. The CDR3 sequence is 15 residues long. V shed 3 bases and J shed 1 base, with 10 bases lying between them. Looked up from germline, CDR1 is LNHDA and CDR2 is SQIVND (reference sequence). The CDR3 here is CASSISSISGNTIYF. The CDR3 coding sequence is TGTGCCAGTAGTATCTCGAGTATTTCTGGAAACACCATATATTTT.